The entry below gives a single T cell receptor (beta chain) sequence along with its context. These data belong to a study of blood T cell repertoires in COVID-19. Whole-study context: Sample material is recorded as cDNA or gDNA derived from T cells, B-cell-depleted T cells, or PBMCs.

CDR1 and CDR2 from the germline V gene are LNHDA and SQIVND (reference sequence). The CDR3 has 15 residues. V dropped 0 bases and J dropped 6; count of bases not matched to a gene: 5. In the original processing: Using reference gene primer amplification, nucleated cell counts were estimated. Libraries were prepared by immunoSEQ multiplex PCR; TCRdb keeps only in-frame clonotypes and omits some of them. V and J calls and clone size are those listed in that table; D and trimming were worked out from the DNA. The sample holds 200,000 or so clones; about nine tenths are singletons and the top ten take roughly 2%.

This sequence joins TRBV19 and TRBJ2-7, with 10 positions matching TRBD2. The clonotype originates from a woman in her 50s with acute or convalescent COVID-19. The sequencing sample was made of peripheral blood. The CDR3 sequence is CASSIDLLAGVEQYF. The CDR3 DNA reads as TGTGCCAGTAGTATAGATCTGCTAGCGGGAGTCGAGCAGTACTTC.